One sample yielded the 29 T cell receptor beta chains listed below, sequenced in a study of lung T cells in sarcoidosis with Löfgren's syndrome. TCRdb used MiXCR to reprocess the reads, holding one entry per CDR3 protein. The data contain approximately 1,100 distinct CDR3 sequences, 29% of them singletons. Sequences were obtained from CD4+ T cells from PBMCs. The origin of the receptors is a human donor with sarcoidosis (Löfgren's syndrome or another form), or a control subject (not recorded which).

This clonotype is deemed medium-sized. The J gene is TRBJ1-1, the V gene TRBV29-1; a weak D match, TRBD1 (5 bases). The CDR3 length is 13 residues. Looked up from germline, CDR1 is SQVTM and CDR2 is ANQGSEA. V was cut by 5 bases and J by 5 bases, with 15 bases left in between. The CDR3 reads CSVTSGGGTEAFF. The CDR3 bases are TGCAGCGTTACCTCCGGGGGAGGGACTGAAGCTTTCTTT.

By share, this clonotype counts as large. CDR3 amino acids: CASSPGTGDSGNTIYF. CDR3 in DNA: TGTGCCAGCTCACCCGGGACAGGAGACTCTGGAAACACCATATATTTT. The chain uses TRBV18 and TRBJ1-3; 8 bases line up with TRBD1. This CDR3 is built from 16 residues. V was pared by 3 bases and J by 0 bases, with 4 bases of the junction left unmatched. From germline, CDR1 is KGHSH and CDR2 LQKENI. The full variable domain, in which reference TRBV18 and TRBJ1-3 provide the parts outside the CDR3, is NAGVMQNPRHLVRRRGQEARLRCSPMKGHSHVYWYRQLPEEGLKFMVYLQKENIIDESGMPKERFSAEFPKEGPSILRIQQVVRGDSAAYFCASSPGTGDSGNTIYFGEGSWLTVV.

In this sample, this clonotype is large. The chain combines TRBV4-3 with TRBJ2-7, with 8 positions matching TRBD2. The CDR3 totals 15 residues. Germline V CDR1 and CDR2: LGHNA, YSLEER. The V gene end was trimmed by 1 base and the J gene end by 3 bases; junction bases not matched to a gene: 5. The CDR3: CASSQVFGGDYEQYF. The CDR3 nucleotides are TGCGCCAGCAGCCAAGTCTTCGGGGGGGACTACGAGCAGTACTTC.

This clonotype is large (0.1 to 1%) within its sample. The CDR3 here is CASSLAPWLAETDTQYF. As DNA, the CDR3 is TGTGCCAGCAGTTTAGCGCCTTGGCTAGCTGAGACAGATACGCAGTATTTT. The rearrangement uses TRBV12-3 or TRBV12-4 and TRBJ2-3; D is possibly TRBD2 (5 bases). Trimming took off 0 bases at V and 3 bases at J, with 16 bases between the two ends. This CDR3 is built from 17 residues.

This clonotype qualifies as medium-sized. The chain recombines TRBV7-9 with TRBJ1-6; 8 bases match TRBD1. The CDR3 sequence is 16 residues long. V was clipped by 5 bases and J by 7 bases; unmatched bases: 10. Germline assignment: CDR1 SEHNR and CDR2 FQNEAQ (reference sequence). CDR3 protein: CASSLRQGPYNSPLHF. Written as DNA, the CDR3 is TGTGCCAGCAGCCTCCGACAGGGGCCTTACAATTCACCCCTCCACTTT.

On this clonotype itself: A read error may produce the germline difference seen at one junction end. This chain connects TRBV10-3 to TRBJ2-6, with D perhaps matching TRBD1 (5 bases). The CDR3 has 18 amino acids. In germline, CDR1 is ENHRY, CDR2 SYGVKD. The CDR3 nucleotides read TGTGCCATCAGCGACCGCGGTCGACCGGCATCTGGGGCCAACGTCCCGACTTTC. Protein sequence: CAISDRGRPASGANVPTF.

This clonotype rates as medium-sized. The gene calls are TRBV29-1 and TRBJ1-2, with D possibly being TRBD1 (5 bases). The CDR3 runs to 14 residues. Looked up from germline, CDR1 is SQVTM and CDR2 is ANQGSEA. For the CDR3, the DNA is TGCACCACAACCTTTCGGGGCAGGGTCTATGGCTACACCTTC. Amino acids: CTTTFRGRVYGYTF.

This clonotype ranks as medium-sized. V and J are TRBV20-1 and TRBJ2-7; D not certain. Germline V gives CDR1 DFQATT, CDR2 SNEGSKA (reference sequence). The CDR3 is 13 amino acids. Between the trimmed V and J ends, which lost 6 bases and 0 bases, there was a span of 12 bases. CDR3 amino acids: CSARPESSYEQYV. CDR3 nucleotide sequence: TGCAGTGCCAGACCAGAGAGCTCCTACGAGCAGTACGTC.

A note on this clonotype: One end of the junction does not line up with germline, which may come from a read error. This chain links TRBV7-2 with TRBJ2-3; D is possibly TRBD2 (7 bases). CDR1 is SGHTA and CDR2 is FQGNSA in the germline V gene. This CDR3 is 15 amino acids long. Written as DNA, the CDR3 is TGTGCCAGCAGTGTCCTGGGCGGGGGCACAGATACGCGGTATTTT. Residues: CASSVLGGGTDTRYF.

This clonotype is judged large. The chain combines TRBV20-1 with TRBJ1-1, with a weak D call TRBD1 (6 bases). CDR1 is DFQATT and CDR2 is SNEGSKA in the germline V gene (reference sequence). The CDR3 extends over 13 amino acids. V was trimmed by 5 bases and J by 3 bases, leaving 13 bases between them. The CDR3 DNA reads as TGCAGTGCTCCTACCAGGGGAGACACTGAAGCTTTCTTT. This encodes CSAPTRGDTEAFF.

Note on this clonotype: At one boundary the junction diverges from the germline segment, which might be a read error. V is TRBV5-4 and J is TRBJ1-6; no clear D. Germline values: CDR1 SGHNT, CDR2 YYREEE (reference sequence). The CDR3 extends over 15 amino acids. Here the CDR3 DNA reads TGCGCCAGCAGCTTGGAGGACGGATATAATTCACCCCTCCACTTT. Its translation is CASSLEDGYNSPLHF.

This clonotype is medium-sized by share. This sequence joins TRBV2 and TRBJ2-5, with 7 bases matching TRBD1. V was clipped by 6 bases and J by 2 bases; unmatched bases: 9. CDR1 is SNHLY, CDR2 FYNNEI, per germline. This CDR3 has 15 amino acids. CDR3 in DNA: TGTGCCAGCAGCTACACCGGGACAGCACAAGAGACCCAGTACTTC. Residues: CASSYTGTAQETQYF.

By its share, this clonotype is large. This rearrangement joins TRBV2 to TRBJ2-7, with TRBD2 matching over 9 bases. Per germline, CDR1 SNHLY and CDR2 FYNNEI. Germline trimming cut 1 base from V and 3 bases from J; bases unmatched to any gene: 10. The CDR3 covers 17 residues. CDR3 protein: CASSEGAGTSSLYEQYV. The CDR3 coding sequence is TGTGCCAGCAGTGAAGGCGCTGGGACTAGCAGTCTCTACGAGCAGTACGTC.

By sample share, this clonotype is medium-sized. The rearrangement uses TRBV20-1 and TRBJ2-5; D remains ambiguous. The CDR3 runs 11 residues. V was shortened by 7 bases and J by 2 bases, with 8 bases between the two germline ends. Germline CDR1 and CDR2: DFQATT and SNEGSKA (reference sequence). The CDR3 protein is CSVNPQETQYF. CDR3 DNA sequence: TGCAGTGTTAACCCGCAAGAGACCCAGTACTTC.

To note about this clonotype: The CDR3 carries no conserved terminal phenylalanine or tryptophan, so it likely arises from a read error. The J gene is TRBJ1-6, the V gene TRBV7-2; D remains ambiguous. The CDR3 sequence is 12 residues long. The V and J ends lost 5 bases and 16 bases respectively, with 15 bases between them. CDR1 and CDR2 from the germline V gene are SGHTA and FQGNSA. The CDR3 reads CASSLQTGHLHL. CDR3 nucleotides: TGTGCCAGCAGCCTACAGACGGGCCATCTCCACCTT.

This clonotype was recorded at least ten times. This chain connects TRBV5-6 to TRBJ2-1; 9 nucleotides match TRBD2. V trimming: 4 bases; J trimming: 6 bases; junction bases outside the gene matches: 8. This CDR3 region has 15 residues. CDR1 is SGHDT and CDR2 is YYEEEE in the germline V gene. CDR3 in amino acids: CASSLLAGFINEQFF. The DNA of the CDR3 is TGTGCCAGCAGCCTCCTAGCGGGGTTCATCAATGAGCAGTTCTTC. Complete variable domain (other parts from reference TRBV5-6 and TRBJ2-1): DAGVTQSPTHLIKTRGQQVTLRCSPKSGHDTVSWYQQALGQGPQFIFQYYEEEERQRGNFPDRFSGHQFPNYSSELNVNALLLGDSALYLCASSLLAGFINEQFFGPGTRLTVL.

This clonotype is large. The V gene is TRBV12-3 or TRBV12-4, the J gene TRBJ2-1, with TRBD1 matching 7 bases. The ends lost 10 bases at V and 5 bases at J; junction bases unmatched: 5. The CDR3 consists of 12 residues. CDR3: CATGTVNNEQFF. The CDR3 nucleotides read TGTGCCACCGGGACAGTCAACAATGAGCAGTTCTTC.

This clonotype is large by share. The rearrangement links TRBV20-1 to TRBJ2-7; a possible D gene is TRBD1 (6 bases). This CDR3 spans 13 amino acids. Trimming left V 3 bases short and J 4 bases short, with 13 bases between. Germline loops: CDR1 DFQATT, CDR2 SNEGSKA (reference sequence). The chain's CDR3 is CSASRGQGYEQYF. DNA of the CDR3: TGCAGTGCTAGCAGGGGCCAGGGGTACGAGCAGTACTTC.

By its share, this clonotype is large. The chain joins TRBV3-1 to TRBJ2-3; D unresolved. CDR3 size: 17 residues. Trimming cost V 0 bases and J 3 bases, with 16 bases left between them. CDR1 and CDR2 from the germline V gene are LGHDT and YNNKEL (reference sequence). The CDR3 sequence is CASSQDPPKVWTDTQYF. The CDR3 DNA reads as TGTGCCAGCAGCCAAGATCCCCCGAAGGTTTGGACAGATACGCAGTATTTT.

This clonotype qualifies as medium-sized. V and J are TRBV12-3 or TRBV12-4 and TRBJ1-3; the D is unclear. V lost 4 bases, J lost 0 bases, and 7 bases lay in between. CDR3 length: 14 residues. The CDR3 is CASSSTYSGNTIYF. The CDR3 coding sequence is TGTGCCAGCAGTTCAACCTACTCTGGAAACACCATATATTTT.

The V and J genes are TRBV20-1 and TRBJ2-3; D remains unclear. The CDR3 length is 16 residues. Germline loops: CDR1 DFQATT, CDR2 SNEGSKA (reference sequence). V was trimmed by 3 bases and J by 1 base, leaving 17 bases between them. CDR3 in DNA: TGCAGTGCTAGGGATCTAGAGTGGTCAGGCACAGATACGCAGTATTTT. Its translation is CSARDLEWSGTDTQYF.

Comments on this clonotype: One end of the junction is discordant with germline, which a read error may explain. CDR3 sequence: CASTTASTFYGYTF. The CDR3 bases are TGTGCCAGCACTACGGCGTCCACGTTCTATGGCTATACCTTC. This sequence joins TRBV12-3 or TRBV12-4 and TRBJ1-2, with unresolved D. This CDR3 is 14 amino acids long.

This clonotype ranks as large. The rearrangement joins TRBV24-1 to TRBJ2-3; possible D gene TRBD2, 5 bases. Germline V gives CDR1 KGHDR, CDR2 SFDVKD. This CDR3 has 14 residues. With 7 bases removed from V and 2 bases from J, the gap between germline ends came to 12 bases. The DNA of the CDR3 is TGTGCCACCAGGGGAGTCCTGTACACAGATACGCAGTATTTT. Protein sequence: CATRGVLYTDTQYF.

By share, this clonotype ranks as large (0.1 to 1%). The V call is TRBV6-1, the J call TRBJ2-3; the D gene is possibly TRBD2 (5 bases). V was clipped by 5 bases and J by 6 bases, with 9 bases between them. The CDR3 covers 12 residues. The germline V gene encodes CDR1 MNHNS and CDR2 SASEGT. The CDR3 DNA reads TGTGCCAGCAGTTCCCCGGGGGATACGCAGTATTTT. Its translation: CASSSPGDTQYF.

The genes are TRBV12-3 or TRBV12-4 and TRBJ1-2, with D possibly TRBD1 on 6 matching bases. Trimming took 11 bases from V and 7 from J, leaving 20 bases between them. The CDR3 has 13 residues. The CDR3 nucleotides are TGTGCCCGCACCCTCGGACAGTTCTGTGGCTACACCTTC. It yields the protein CARTLGQFCGYTF.

By share of the sample, this clonotype is medium-sized. This chain uses TRBV29-1 with TRBJ1-1; possibly TRBD1 for D (6 bases). Trimming removed 5 bases at V and 5 bases at J, with 15 bases between. Germline V lookup: CDR1 SQVTM, CDR2 ANQGSEA. The length of the CDR3 is 13 residues. The CDR3 region is CSVSTGRWTEAFF. The DNA for the CDR3 is TGCAGCGTTTCGACAGGAAGATGGACTGAAGCTTTCTTT.

Concerning this clonotype itself: Germline and junction disagree at one end, which may indicate a read error. This chain links TRBV7-9 with TRBJ1-1; D not resolved. CDR1 SEHNR and CDR2 FQNEAQ come from the germline V gene (reference sequence). The CDR3 extends over 13 amino acids. CDR3 in DNA: TGTGCCGGCAGCTTATTGCAGAACACTGGAGCTTTCTTT. It is translated as CAGSLLQNTGAFF.

A note on this clonotype: An end of the junction does not agree with germline; a read error may underlie this. The chain uses TRBV7-9 and TRBJ2-3, with 13 bases matching TRBD2. The CDR3 spans 17 residues. Germline assignment: CDR1 SEHNR and CDR2 FQNEAQ (reference sequence). The CDR3: CARSLGTSGTPGDTQYF. For the CDR3, the DNA is TGTGCCCGCAGCCTAGGGACTAGCGGGACACCGGGGGATACGCAGTATTTT. Full variable domain (missing parts from reference TRBV7-9 and TRBJ2-3): DTGVSQNPRHKITKRGQNVTFRCDPISEHNRLYWYRQTLGQGPEFLTYFQNEAQLEKSRLLSDRFSAERPKGSFSTLEIQRTEQGDSAMYLCARSLGTSGTPGDTQYFGPGTRLTVL.

This clonotype was observed many times. A much larger clone is a single base away; this may be a read error. This chain links TRBV4-3 with TRBJ1-1; D remains unclear. Germline V gene lookup returns CDR1 LGHNA and CDR2 YSLEER. The CDR3 extends over 13 amino acids. V lost 1 base and J lost 5, with 8 bases in between. CDR3 DNA sequence: TGCGCCAGCAGCCAAGGGCGTGGAACTGAAGCTTTCTTT. Translated: CASSQGRGTEAFF.